The present T cell receptor beta chain was sequenced within a study of Graves' ophthalmopathy and Graves' hyperthyroidism. This clonotype was recorded many times. Its antigen is still unknown. The hyperthyroidism patients, aged 18 to 65, had been newly diagnosed, with under 2 months' duration. As diagnostic evidence, clinical symptoms, serum thyroxine, TRAb, thyroid ultrasound and orbital computed tomography were relied upon. RNA transcripts served as template for amplifying TCR beta CDR3 sequences. RT-PCR was first run with HTBI primers, then multiplex PCR in a second round. MiXCR was run by TCRdb on the multiplex PCR reads, yielding one entry per CDR3 protein. In the table there are around 520,000 distinct CDR3 sequences, just under 40% of which are singletons. The CDR3 runs to 13 residues. Germline trimming cut 3 bases from V and 7 bases from J; bases unmatched to any gene: 4. Looked up from germline, CDR1 is DFQATT and CDR2 is SNEGSKA (reference sequence).

General study findings and limits: The model's ophthalmopathy progression predictions had 55% to 71% sensitivity and 72% to 75% specificity. Blood also held most thyroid clonotypes expanded above 0.001 frequency.

This receptor was identified in an adult man with Graves' hyperthyroidism. The gene calls are TRBV20-1 and TRBJ1-2; 11 bases fit TRBD1. Sequenced input: peripheral blood or thyroid tissue (not recorded which). CDR3 amino acids: CSARDRGHGGYTF. The CDR3 nucleotides read TGCAGTGCTAGGGACAGGGGGCATGGTGGCTACACCTTC.